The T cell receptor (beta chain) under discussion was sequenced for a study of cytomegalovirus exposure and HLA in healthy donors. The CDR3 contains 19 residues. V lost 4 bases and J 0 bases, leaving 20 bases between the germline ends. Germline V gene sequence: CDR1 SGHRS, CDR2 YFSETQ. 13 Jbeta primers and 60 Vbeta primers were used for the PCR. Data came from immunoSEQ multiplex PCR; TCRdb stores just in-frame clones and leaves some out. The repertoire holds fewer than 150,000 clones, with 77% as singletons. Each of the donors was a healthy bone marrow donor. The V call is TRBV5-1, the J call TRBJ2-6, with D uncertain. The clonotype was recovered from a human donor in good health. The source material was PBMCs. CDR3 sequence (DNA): TGCGCCAGCAGCCAAAGTCCTCCGACGGCTAGCTCTGGGGCCAACGTCCTGACTTTC. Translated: CASSQSPPTASSGANVLTF.